Listed below are T cell receptor beta chains from one sample, sequenced in a study of blood T cell repertoires in COVID-19. Clones were read by immunoSEQ multiplex PCR, and TCRdb kept only the in-frame ones, dropping some. The table records about 250,000 clones, around 84% of them present only once. The sequencing sample was made of peripheral blood. The receptors were sampled from a woman in her 40s who had recovered from COVID-19. The CDR3 runs from the conserved cysteine through the conserved F or W. D genes are given only for firm matches. The size entry is marked missing in some rows and otherwise reads once, few, many or a size class.

clone size,V gene,D gene,J gene,CDR3 protein,CDR3 DNA
once,TRBV4-1,NA,TRBJ1-2,CASSQPLSTHYGYTF,TGCGCCAGCAGCCAACCACTGAGTACCCACTATGGCTACACCTTC
once,TRBV3-1/TRBV3-2,NA,TRBJ1-6,CASSQGHRPSSPLHF,TGTGCCAGCAGCCAAGGTCACAGGCCTAGTTCACCCCTCCACTTT
NA,TRBV28,NA,TRBJ1-4,CASSSASAGVDEKLFF,TGTGCCAGCAGTTCTGCATCAGCAGGCGTAGATGAAAAACTGTTTTTT
NA,TRBV23-1,TRBD1,TRBJ1-2,CASSQSIFQGDTGNKRGYTF,TGCGCCAGCAGTCAATCAATTTTCCAGGGGGACACCGGAAACAAAAGGGGCTACACCTTC
NA,TRBV7-2,NA,TRBJ2-7,CASSLPVGGSHEQYF,TGTGCCAGCAGCTTACCCGTTGGGGGGAGTCACGAGCAGTACTTC
NA,TRBV27,NA,TRBJ1-6,CASSLYGQGNSPLHF,TGTGCCAGCAGTTTATATGGGCAGGGGAATTCACCCCTCCACTTT
few,TRBV14,TRBD1,TRBJ1-1,CASSQFGRGQGHTEAFF,TGTGCCAGCAGCCAATTCGGGAGGGGGCAGGGACACACTGAAGCTTTCTTT
NA,TRBV6-6,NA,TRBJ2-7,CASSPQGKETEQYF,TGTGCCAGCAGTCCCCAGGGAAAGGAGACCGAGCAGTACTTC
NA,TRBV10-3,NA,TRBJ1-5,CAISESGSIQPQHF,TGTGCCATCAGTGAGTCAGGGAGCATTCAGCCCCAGCATTTT
NA,TRBV9,NA,TRBJ2-5,CASSVHVEETQYF,TGTGCCAGCAGCGTACATGTCGAGGAGACCCAGTACTTC
NA,TRBV10-1,TRBD1,TRBJ1-3,CASTEGGLWTGNQSGNTIYF,TGCGCCAGCACTGAAGGAGGATTGTGGACAGGAAACCAGTCTGGAAACACCATATATTTT
NA,TRBV30,NA,TRBJ1-5,CAWSSLSGLNSNQPQHF,TGTGCCTGGAGTTCTCTCTCGGGACTCAATAGCAATCAGCCCCAGCATTTT
NA,TRBV3-1/TRBV3-2,TRBD1,TRBJ1-6,CASSHLTGSDSPLHF,TGTGCCAGCAGCCACCTGACAGGGAGCGATTCACCCCTCCACTTT
NA,TRBV19,TRBD2,TRBJ2-1,CASRVSGDSYNEQFF,TGTGCCAGTAGAGTTAGCGGGGACTCCTACAATGAGCAGTTCTTC